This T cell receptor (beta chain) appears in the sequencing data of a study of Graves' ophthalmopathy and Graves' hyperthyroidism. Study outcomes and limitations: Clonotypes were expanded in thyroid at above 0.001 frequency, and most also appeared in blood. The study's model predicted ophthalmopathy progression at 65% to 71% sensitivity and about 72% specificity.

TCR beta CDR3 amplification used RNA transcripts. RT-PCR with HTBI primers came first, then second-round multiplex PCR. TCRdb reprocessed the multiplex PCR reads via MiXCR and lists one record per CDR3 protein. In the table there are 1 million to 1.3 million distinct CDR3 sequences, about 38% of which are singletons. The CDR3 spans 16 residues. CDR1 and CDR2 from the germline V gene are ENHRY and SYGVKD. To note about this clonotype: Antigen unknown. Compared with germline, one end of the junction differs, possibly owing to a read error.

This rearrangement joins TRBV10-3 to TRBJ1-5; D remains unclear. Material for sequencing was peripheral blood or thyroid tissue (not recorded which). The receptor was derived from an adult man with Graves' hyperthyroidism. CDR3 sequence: CASSFADGYSNQPQHF. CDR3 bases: TGTGCCAGCAGTTTCGCGGACGGATATAGCAATCAGCCCCAGCATTTT.